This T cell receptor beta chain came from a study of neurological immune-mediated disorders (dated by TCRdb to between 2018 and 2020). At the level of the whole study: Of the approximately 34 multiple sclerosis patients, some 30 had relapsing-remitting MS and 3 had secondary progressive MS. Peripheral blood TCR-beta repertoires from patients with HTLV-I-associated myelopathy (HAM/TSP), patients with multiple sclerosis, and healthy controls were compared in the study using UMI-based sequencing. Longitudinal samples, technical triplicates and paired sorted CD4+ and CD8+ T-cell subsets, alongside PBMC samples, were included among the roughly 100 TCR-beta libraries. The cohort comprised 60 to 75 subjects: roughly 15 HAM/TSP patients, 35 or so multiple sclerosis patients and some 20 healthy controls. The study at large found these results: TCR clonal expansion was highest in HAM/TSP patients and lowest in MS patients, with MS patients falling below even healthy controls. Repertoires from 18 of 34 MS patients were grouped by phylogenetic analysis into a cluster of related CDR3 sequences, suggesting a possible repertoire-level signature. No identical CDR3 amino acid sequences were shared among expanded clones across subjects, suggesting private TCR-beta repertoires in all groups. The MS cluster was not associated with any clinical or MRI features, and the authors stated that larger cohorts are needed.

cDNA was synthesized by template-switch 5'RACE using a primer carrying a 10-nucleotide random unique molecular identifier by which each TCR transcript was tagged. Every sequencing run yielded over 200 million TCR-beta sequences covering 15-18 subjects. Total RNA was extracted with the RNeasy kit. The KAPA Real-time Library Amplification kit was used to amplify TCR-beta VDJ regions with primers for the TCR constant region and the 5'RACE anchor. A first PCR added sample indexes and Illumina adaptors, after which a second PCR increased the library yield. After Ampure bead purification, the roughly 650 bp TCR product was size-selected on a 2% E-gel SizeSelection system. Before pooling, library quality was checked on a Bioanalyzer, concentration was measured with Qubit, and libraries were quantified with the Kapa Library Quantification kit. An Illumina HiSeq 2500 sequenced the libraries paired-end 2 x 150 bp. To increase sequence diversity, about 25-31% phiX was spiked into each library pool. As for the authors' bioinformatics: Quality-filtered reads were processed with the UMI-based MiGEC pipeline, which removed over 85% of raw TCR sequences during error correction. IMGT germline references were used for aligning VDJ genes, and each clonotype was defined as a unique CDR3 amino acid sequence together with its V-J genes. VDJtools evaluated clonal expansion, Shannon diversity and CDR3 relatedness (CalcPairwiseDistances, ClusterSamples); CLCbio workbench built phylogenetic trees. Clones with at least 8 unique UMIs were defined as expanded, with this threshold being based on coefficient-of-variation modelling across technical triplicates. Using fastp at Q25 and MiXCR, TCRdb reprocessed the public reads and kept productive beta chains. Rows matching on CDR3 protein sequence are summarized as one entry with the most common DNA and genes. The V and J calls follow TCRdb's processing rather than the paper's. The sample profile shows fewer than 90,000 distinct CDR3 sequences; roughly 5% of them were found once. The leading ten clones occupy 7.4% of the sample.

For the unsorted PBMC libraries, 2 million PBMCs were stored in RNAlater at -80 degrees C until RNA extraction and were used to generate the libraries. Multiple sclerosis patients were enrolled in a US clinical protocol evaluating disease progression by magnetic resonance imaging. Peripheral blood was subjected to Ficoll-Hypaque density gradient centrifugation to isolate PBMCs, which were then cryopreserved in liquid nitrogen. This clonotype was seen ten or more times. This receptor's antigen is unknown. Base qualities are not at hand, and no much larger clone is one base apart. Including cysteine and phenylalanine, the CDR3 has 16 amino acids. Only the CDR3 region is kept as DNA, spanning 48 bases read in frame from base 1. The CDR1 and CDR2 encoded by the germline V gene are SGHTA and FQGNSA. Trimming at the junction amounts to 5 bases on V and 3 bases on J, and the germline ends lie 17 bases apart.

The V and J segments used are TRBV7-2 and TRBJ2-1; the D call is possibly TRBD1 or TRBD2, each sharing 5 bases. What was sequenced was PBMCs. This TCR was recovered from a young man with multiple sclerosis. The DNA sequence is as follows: TGTGCCAGCAGCGCCCAACCGGGACGGAACTACAATGAGCAGTTCTTC. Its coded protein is CASSAQPGRNYNEQFF.